The next 31 T cell receptor beta chains were all read from a single sample in a study of blood T cell repertoires in COVID-19. The protocol was immunoSEQ multiplex PCR, while the TCRdb copy is restricted to in-frame clones and leaves out a portion. Counted here are some 250,000 clones, about four fifths occurring once; the ten biggest clones make up 7.5%. Sequenced: peripheral blood. The receptors originated from a woman over 75 with COVID-19, enrolled during active disease.

CDR3 DNA: TGTGCCAGCAGCTTTAGTTCACCCGTCGGGTATAATTCACCCCTCCACTTT. Translated, it gives CASSFSSPVGYNSPLHF. The rearrangement uses TRBV5-5 and TRBJ1-6; the D is unclear. Germline V lookup: CDR1 SGHKS, CDR2 YYEKEE (reference sequence). This CDR3 spans 17 amino acids. The V end lost 2 bases, the J end lost 4 bases, and 16 bases lay between the germline ends.

This clone was counted a single time. The gene calls are TRBV30 and TRBJ2-7, with 9 bases matching TRBD1. The germline CDR1 and CDR2 sequences are GTSNPN and SVGIG (reference sequence). The CDR3 is 15 amino acids. The junction had 9 bases not matched to a gene; V was cut back by 1 base and J by 5 bases. DNA of the CDR3: TGTGCCTGGAGTGCGTGGACAGGGGCGAATGACGAGCAGTACTTC. Translated, it gives CAWSAWTGANDEQYF. The complete variable domain, with remaining parts taken from reference TRBV30 and TRBJ2-7, reads SQTIHQWPATLVQPVGSPLSLECTVEGTSNPNLYWYRQAAGRGLQLLFYSVGIGQISSEVPQNLSASRPQDRQFILSSKKLLLSDSGFYLCAWSAWTGANDEQYFGPGTRLTVT.

CDR3 in DNA: TGTGCCAGCAGCCGTACCTCTGGCGGGAGTGCTGGGGCCAACGTCCTGACTTTC. Its translation is CASSRTSGGSAGANVLTF. The chain has TRBV3-1 (or the pseudogene TRBV3-2) and TRBJ2-6; 7 bases align to TRBD2. Germline CDR1 LGHDT, CDR2 YNNKEL (reference sequence). This CDR3 is built from 18 residues. V trimming: 4 bases; J trimming: 2 bases; junction bases outside the gene matches: 11.

CDR3 DNA sequence: TGTGCCACCAGTGATCCTCGGAGAGGGAGGGAGCAGTACTTC. As protein: CATSDPRRGREQYF. The chain carries TRBV24-1 and TRBJ2-7; D is perhaps TRBD2 (6 bases). Germline V gives CDR1 KGHDR, CDR2 SFDVKD. This CDR3 is 14 amino acids long. V lost 3 bases, J lost 7 bases, and 15 bases lay in between.

J is TRBJ2-5 and V is TRBV5-1, with D hard to call. The V end lost 6 bases, the J end lost 4 bases, and 4 bases lay between the germline ends. The CDR3 is 10 residues long. The germline V gene encodes CDR1 SGHRS and CDR2 YFSETQ. The DNA of the CDR3 is TGCGCCAGCACGGGAGAGACCCAGTACTTC. Protein: CASTGETQYF.

This CDR3 is CASSFLTSGLAGREFDTQYF. CDR3 bases: TGTGCCAGCAGTTTCCTAACATCGGGACTAGCGGGCCGGGAGTTTGATACGCAGTATTTT. The genes are TRBV28 and TRBJ2-3; the match to TRBD2 covers 12 bases. With V trimmed by 3 bases and J by 6 bases, 19 bases remained unmatched. The CDR3 contains 20 residues. Per the germline V gene, CDR1 is MDHEN and CDR2 is SYDVKM.

The chain uses TRBV28 and TRBJ2-2; perhaps TRBD2 as D (6 bases). V shed 4 bases and J shed 4 bases, with 13 bases lying between them. The germline V gene has CDR1 MDHEN and CDR2 SYDVKM. The CDR3 contains 15 residues. CDR3 protein: CASSSHTGGTGELFF. The CDR3 DNA reads as TGTGCCAGCAGTTCTCATACCGGGGGCACCGGGGAGCTGTTTTTT.

This clone was counted between two and nine times. This chain's CDR3 is CASSFTGQGRDGYTF. CDR3 coding DNA: TGCGCCAGCAGCTTCACCGGACAGGGGAGGGATGGCTACACCTTC. This chain links TRBV5-1 with TRBJ1-2, with 9 bases that match TRBD1. The CDR3 has 15 amino acids. The junction had 8 bases not matched to a gene; V was cut back by 2 bases and J by 6 bases. The germline V gene has CDR1 SGHRS and CDR2 YFSETQ.

The V gene is TRBV5-6, the J gene TRBJ1-1; 10 bases are shared with TRBD1. Germline V gene sequence: CDR1 SGHDT, CDR2 YYEEEE. V gave up 1 base and J gave up 11 bases; unmatched junction bases: 5. CDR3 length: 13 amino acids. DNA of the CDR3: TGTGCCAGCAGCTTGTGGGACAGGGGACCCGCTTTCTTT. It encodes CASSLWDRGPAFF.

This clone was observed a handful of times. The chain has TRBV2 and TRBJ2-5, with D possibly matching TRBD2 (6 bases). With 7 bases removed from V and 3 bases from J, the gap between germline ends came to 15 bases. The CDR3 length is 14 residues. Germline V gives CDR1 SNHLY, CDR2 FYNNEI. The CDR3 region has the DNA TGTGCCAGCACCAGGAGGGGCCTCAAAGAGACCCAGTACTTC. Translating it yields CASTRRGLKETQYF.

In its sample, this clone was seen a few times. The rearrangement uses TRBV3-1 (or the pseudogene TRBV3-2) and TRBJ1-3; no definite D call. Germline values: CDR1 LGHDT, CDR2 YNNKEL (reference sequence). The length of the CDR3 is 17 residues. The ends were cut back, 4 bases at V and 4 bases at J, with 20 bases in the middle. Written as DNA, the CDR3 is TGTGCCAGCAGCCCCTATCATCCCCCAGCGTCAGGAAACACCATATATTTT. The encoded protein is CASSPYHPPASGNTIYF.

The chain recombines TRBV12-5 with TRBJ1-2; the D gene is possibly TRBD1 (5 bases). Germline-derived CDR1 and CDR2 are LGHNT and FRNRAP. CDR3 length: 14 residues. V shed 5 bases and J shed 9 bases, with 19 bases lying between them. This chain's CDR3 is CASGLSGGVGSYTF. The CDR3 DNA sequence: TGTGCTAGTGGTCTCTCCGGGGGGGTTGGGAGCTACACCTTC.

The chain combines TRBV5-1 with TRBJ1-2, with D unclear. Trimming stripped 4 bases from V and 6 bases from J, with 13 bases between. From germline, CDR1 is SGHRS and CDR2 YFSETQ. The CDR3 has 13 amino acids. CDR3 region: CASSPGFADGYTF. CDR3 coding DNA: TGCGCCAGCAGCCCCGGGTTCGCAGATGGCTACACCTTC.

Notes on this clone: The sample contains more than one DNA sequence encoding this CDR3. This chain joins TRBV5-4 and TRBJ1-2; 11 bases fit TRBD1. Germline values: CDR1 SGHNT, CDR2 YYREEE (reference sequence). The CDR3 is 14 amino acids. Germline trimming cut 4 bases from V and 4 bases from J; bases unmatched to any gene: 3. The DNA for the CDR3 is TGTGCCAGCAGCCCGGGACAGGGGGGCTATGGCTACACCTTC. Protein: CASSPGQGGYGYTF. The full variable domain, in which reference TRBV5-4 and TRBJ1-2 provide the parts outside the CDR3, is ETGVTQSPTHLIKTRGQQVTLRCSSQSGHNTVSWYQQALGQGPQFIFQYYREEENGRGNFPPRFSGLQFPNYSSELNVNALELDDSALYLCASSPGQGGYGYTFGSGTRLTVV.

This clone was counted a single time. The rearrangement uses TRBV9 and TRBJ2-3; TRBD2 aligns across 8 bases. Germline V gene lookup returns CDR1 SGDLS and CDR2 YYNGEE. The CDR3 has 17 residues. With V trimmed by 1 base and J by 1 base, 8 bases remained unmatched. The CDR3 is CASSVRAGTSGTDTQYF. CDR3 coding DNA: TGTGCCAGCAGCGTAAGGGCCGGGACTAGTGGCACAGATACGCAGTATTTT. Supplemented by reference TRBV9 and TRBJ2-3, the full variable domain reads DSGVTQTPKHLITATGQRVTLRCSPRSGDLSVYWYQQSLDQGLQFLIQYYNGEERAKGNILERFSAQQFPDLHSELNLSSLELGDSALYFCASSVRAGTSGTDTQYFGPGTRLTVL.

The chain uses TRBV6-5 and TRBJ1-1; no reliable D call. The germline CDR1 and CDR2 sequences are MNHEY and SVGAGI. The CDR3 is 14 amino acids. V was pared by 2 bases and J by 1 base, with 8 bases between. The CDR3 spells CASSYGPRNTEAFF. The CDR3 nucleotides are TGTGCCAGCAGTTACGGTCCCAGGAACACTGAAGCTTTCTTT.

The chain recombines TRBV6-2 or TRBV6-3 with TRBJ2-1; a possible D gene is TRBD2 (5 bases). Germline values: CDR1 MNHEY, CDR2 SVGEGT. V gave up 2 bases and J gave up 6 bases, with 20 bases separating them. This CDR3 has 17 residues. The CDR3 spells CASSYTRLAPRGNEQFF. The CDR3 region has the DNA TGTGCCAGCAGTTACACTCGTCTAGCTCCTCGGGGCAATGAGCAGTTCTTC.

The V gene is TRBV9, the J gene TRBJ1-2, with a tentative D call TRBD1 (5 bases). The CDR3 totals 17 residues. CDR1 SGDLS and CDR2 YYNGEE come from the germline V gene. The V gene lost 3 bases and the J gene lost 3 bases, with 21 bases spanning the gap. CDR3 bases: TGTGCCAGCAGCGGGCGACAGTTTACCCAAGCTGACTATGGCTACACCTTC. This sequence encodes CASSGRQFTQADYGYTF.

CDR3 in DNA: TGTGCCAGCGCCCCGGGACTAGCGGCGGGAATCGATGAGCAGTTCTTC. This codes for CASAPGLAAGIDEQFF. The gene calls are TRBV18 and TRBJ2-1; the match to TRBD2 covers 11 bases. There are 16 residues in the CDR3. Germline loops: CDR1 KGHSH, CDR2 LQKENI. V lost 8 bases, J lost 8 bases, and 14 bases stayed unmatched.

The chain links TRBV6-2 or TRBV6-3 to TRBJ2-7, with 11 nucleotides matching TRBD2. V lost 4 bases to trimming and J lost 3 bases; unmatched junction nucleotides: 11. Germline V gives CDR1 MNHEY, CDR2 SVGEGT. The CDR3 runs 17 residues. CDR3 bases: TGTGCCAGCAGTTCCCACCTTTCCGGGACTAGCGGCTACGAGCAGTACTTC. Its protein is CASSSHLSGTSGYEQYF.

This clone has only a few counts. The chain carries TRBV6-1 and TRBJ1-2; D ambiguous. The CDR3 is made up of 11 amino acids. Trimming removed 3 bases from V and 8 bases from J, with 7 bases in between. Germline V gene data show CDR1 as MNHNS and CDR2 as SASEGT. The CDR3 sequence: CASSELRGYTF. The CDR3 DNA sequence: TGTGCCAGCAGTGAGCTCCGGGGCTACACCTTC.

As DNA, the CDR3 is TGTGCCAGCAGCCAAGTGCGGACTAGCGGGTTCAATGAGCAGTTCTTC. As protein: CASSQVRTSGFNEQFF. This chain connects TRBV4-2 to TRBJ2-1; 11 positions match TRBD2. The CDR3 totals 16 residues. Germline lookup yields CDR1 LGHNA and CDR2 YNFKEQ. Losses at the gene ends were 1 base for V and 6 bases for J; bases not matched to a gene: 5.

This chain uses TRBV2 with TRBJ2-7, with a possible D match to TRBD1 (5 bases). The CDR3 runs 12 residues. Germline V CDR1 and CDR2: SNHLY, FYNNEI. The V gene lost 7 bases and the J gene lost 5 bases, with 12 bases spanning the gap. In DNA form, the CDR3 reads TGTGCCAGCATCAGGGTCCCGAACGAGCAGTACTTC. As protein: CASIRVPNEQYF.

This chain joins TRBV18 and TRBJ1-2, with a possible D match to TRBD1 (5 bases). Germline V gene sequence: CDR1 KGHSH, CDR2 LQKENI. This CDR3 has 13 amino acids. The ends were cut back, 1 base at V and 7 bases at J, with 10 bases in the middle. In DNA form, the CDR3 reads TGTGCCAGCTCACCACAGGGGCGGTCTGGCTACACCTTC. Its translation: CASSPQGRSGYTF.

The chain recombines TRBV5-4 with TRBJ1-4; 9 bases align to TRBD1. The CDR3 has 17 residues. Looked up from germline, CDR1 is SGHNT and CDR2 is YYREEE (reference sequence). The V gene end was trimmed by 0 bases and the J gene end by 7 bases; junction bases not matched to a gene: 10. The CDR3 DNA sequence: TGTGCCAGCAGCTTGGGCGAAGGGACAGGGCTTGGTGAAAAACTGTTTTTT. This encodes CASSLGEGTGLGEKLFF. Supplemented by reference TRBV5-4 and TRBJ1-4, the full variable domain reads ETGVTQSPTHLIKTRGQQVTLRCSSQSGHNTVSWYQQALGQGPQFIFQYYREEENGRGNFPPRFSGLQFPNYSSELNVNALELDDSALYLCASSLGEGTGLGEKLFFGSGTQLSVL.

The chain links TRBV5-5 to TRBJ2-1, with 8 positions matching TRBD2. The CDR3 runs to 16 residues. Germline V gene data show CDR1 as SGHKS and CDR2 as YYEKEE (reference sequence). The V segment lost 0 bases and the J segment 6 bases; nucleotides outside the gene matches: 8. The CDR3 loop reads CASSLAPAGGGNEQFF. CDR3 nucleotides: TGTGCCAGCAGCTTGGCCCCGGCGGGGGGTGGCAATGAGCAGTTCTTC.

The CDR3 coding sequence is TGCGCCAGCAGCCCTCTGGCGGGGGCTTCCACAGATACGCAGTATTTT. Translated, it gives CASSPLAGASTDTQYF. V usage is TRBV5-1 and J usage is TRBJ2-3; the D gene is possibly TRBD2 (7 bases). Germline V CDR1 and CDR2: SGHRS, YFSETQ. The CDR3 consists of 16 residues. Trimming took off 4 bases at V and 2 bases at J, with 17 bases between the two ends.

The V gene is TRBV4-1, the J gene TRBJ2-7; TRBD2 is a possible D gene (6 bases). This CDR3 is built from 15 residues. The V gene's germline CDR1 is MGHRA and CDR2 YSYEKL. Trimming removed 1 base at V and 3 bases at J, with 13 bases between. The CDR3 DNA reads TGCGCCAGCAGCCAAGCCGGGACTGGGGACTACGAGCAGTACTTC. It yields the protein CASSQAGTGDYEQYF.

The table lists this clone with a count of one. This chain uses TRBV12-3 or TRBV12-4 with TRBJ1-1; 9 bases are a match to TRBD1. V was pared by 9 bases and J by 1 base, with 3 bases of the junction left unmatched. The CDR3 loop spans 13 amino acids. CDR3 nucleotide sequence: TGTGCCAGTCGGACAGGGGAGAACACTGAAGCTTTCTTT. Translating gives CASRTGENTEAFF.

The rearrangement links TRBV11-1 to TRBJ2-7; perhaps TRBD1 as D (6 bases). V lost 5 bases and J lost 3, with 14 bases in between. This CDR3 is 14 amino acids long. The germline CDR1 and CDR2 sequences are SGHAT and FQDESV (reference sequence). The CDR3 sequence is CASSRGTEVYEQYF. CDR3 sequence (DNA): TGTGCCAGCAGCAGGGGGACCGAGGTCTACGAGCAGTACTTC.

The rearrangement links TRBV29-1 to TRBJ1-4; D is undetermined. CDR1 SQVTM and CDR2 ANQGSEA come from the germline V gene. The CDR3 sequence is 13 residues long. V lost 4 bases to trimming and J lost 3 bases, with 9 bases between them. The CDR3 protein is CSVVQASNEKLFF. In DNA, the CDR3 is TGCAGCGTTGTCCAAGCCTCTAATGAAAAACTGTTTTTT.